One and the same sample provided the 22 T cell receptor beta chains below, sequenced in a study of blood T cell repertoires in COVID-19. Some clones are missing from TCRdb's copy, which holds only in-frame ones; the method was immunoSEQ multiplex PCR. Among about 310,000 clones listed, 85% to 90% were seen once. The sequenced material came from peripheral blood. All receptors derive from a woman aged 40-49 years with COVID-19, enrolled during active disease.

This clone is a singleton in its sample. The chain has TRBV5-1 and TRBJ2-7, with 9 bases aligning to TRBD1. The CDR3 extends over 18 amino acids. The germline gives CDR1 SGHRS, CDR2 YFSETQ. V dropped 7 bases and J dropped 2; count of bases not matched to a gene: 19. This CDR3 reads CASGVGDRVTTGAYEQYF. CDR3 nucleotides: TGCGCCAGCGGGGTCGGGGACAGGGTAACTACAGGAGCCTACGAGCAGTACTTC.

The rearrangement links TRBV19 to TRBJ1-5; D possibly corresponds to TRBD1 (5 bases). In germline, CDR1 is LNHDA, CDR2 SQIVND (reference sequence). V lost 3 bases and J lost 4, with 13 bases in between. The CDR3 has 15 residues. Here the CDR3 reads CASSIWQGGNQPQHF. In DNA form, the CDR3 reads TGTGCCAGTAGTATCTGGCAGGGAGGGAATCAGCCCCAGCATTTT.

The J gene is TRBJ1-1, the V gene TRBV4-3; TRBD1 matches 7 bases. With V trimmed by 4 bases and J by 6 bases, 8 bases remained unmatched. The V gene's germline CDR1 is LGHNA and CDR2 YSLEER. This CDR3 spans 14 amino acids. Written as DNA, the CDR3 is TGCGCCAGCAGCCCATACAACAGGGGATCTGAAGCTTTCTTT. Translating it yields CASSPYNRGSEAFF.

V gene TRBV12-3 or TRBV12-4 combines with J gene TRBJ1-2, with D uncertain. The CDR3 runs 13 residues. V lost 6 bases to trimming and J lost 4 bases, with 12 bases between them. The CDR3 sequence: CASRPTGFYGYTF. CDR3 DNA: TGTGCCAGCAGGCCAACGGGGTTCTATGGCTACACCTTC.

A single count supports this clone. In nucleotides, the CDR3 is TGTGCCAGCAGCCAAGATACCGGTTTCTCTGGAAACACCATATATTTT. Amino acids: CASSQDTGFSGNTIYF. The chain uses TRBV14 and TRBJ1-3; D unclear. The CDR3 length is 16 residues. V was cut by 0 bases and J by 0 bases, with 9 bases left in between. Looked up from germline, CDR1 is SGHDN and CDR2 is FVKESK. The whole variable domain, remainder taken from reference TRBV14 and TRBJ1-3, is EAGVTQFPSHSVIEKGQTVTLRCDPISGHDNLYWYRRVMGKEIKFLLHFVKESKQDESGMPNNRFLAERTGGTYSTLKVQPAELEDSGVYFCASSQDTGFSGNTIYFGEGSWLTVV.

The chain employs TRBV7-3 and TRBJ2-3; 7 bases are a match to TRBD2. V shed 2 bases and J 0 bases; nucleotides not matched to a gene: 8. This CDR3 spans 17 amino acids. CDR1 and CDR2 (germline): SGHTA, FQGTGA. The CDR3 region has the DNA TGTGCCAGCAGCTTAGAGCCTAGCGGAGGGAGCACAGATACGCAGTATTTT. It specifies CASSLEPSGGSTDTQYF. Combining the CDR3 with reference TRBV7-3 and TRBJ2-3 gives the whole variable domain GAGVSQTPSNKVTEKGKYVELRCDPISGHTALYWYRQSLGQGPEFLIYFQGTGAADDSGLPNDRFFAVRPEGSVSTLKIQRTERGDSAVYLCASSLEPSGGSTDTQYFGPGTRLTVL.

V usage is TRBV6-5 and J usage is TRBJ1-2; 9 bases align to TRBD1. The CDR3 contains 14 residues. The germline CDR1 and CDR2 sequences are MNHEY and SVGAGI. Trimming took 6 bases from V and 4 from J; bases not matched to a gene: 6. The CDR3 DNA is TGTGCCAGCAGCTGGGGACAGGGAGGCTATGGCTACACCTTC. This translates into CASSWGQGGYGYTF.

This clone has just one count. The gene calls are TRBV7-3 and TRBJ1-2; 7 nucleotides line up with TRBD1. This CDR3 has 15 residues. Per the germline V gene, CDR1 is SGHTA and CDR2 is FQGTGA. The junction had 9 bases not matched to a gene; V was cut back by 4 bases and J by 4 bases. The CDR3 coding sequence is TGTGCCAGCAGCTCCCGGGACAGTAGGACCTATGGCTACACCTTC. This translates into CASSSRDSRTYGYTF.

The chain recombines TRBV5-5 with TRBJ1-5; D remains ambiguous. This CDR3 comprises 15 residues. V lost 0 bases to trimming and J lost 6 bases, with 13 bases between them. CDR1 SGHKS and CDR2 YYEKEE come from the germline V gene (reference sequence). The chain's CDR3 is CASSLVPGSGQPQHF. As DNA, the CDR3 is TGTGCCAGCAGCTTGGTGCCCGGCAGCGGTCAGCCCCAGCATTTT.

The rearrangement uses TRBV7-2 and TRBJ1-2; no definite D call. The germline gives CDR1 SGHTA, CDR2 FQGNSA. This CDR3 comprises 13 residues. The V end was cut by 1 base, the J end by 6 bases, with 9 bases between. This CDR3 reads CASSLGPGDGYTF. CDR3 nucleotides: TGTGCCAGCAGCTTAGGACCCGGGGATGGCTACACCTTC.

This chain joins TRBV4-3 and TRBJ1-1; no clear D gene. Germline V gene lookup returns CDR1 LGHNA and CDR2 YSLEER. Between the trimmed V and J ends, which lost 4 bases and 1 base, there was a span of 13 bases. This CDR3 comprises 15 residues. The CDR3 region has the DNA TGCGCCAGCAGCCCAGAGTGGAGGAGGAACACTGAAGCTTTCTTT. Translation: CASSPEWRRNTEAFF.

The V gene is TRBV6-2 or TRBV6-3, the J gene TRBJ2-2; TRBD2 aligns across 9 bases. The germline V gene encodes CDR1 MNHEY and CDR2 SVGEGT. The junction had 5 bases not matched to a gene; V was cut back by 5 bases and J by 7 bases. CDR3 size: 14 residues. The CDR3 sequence: CASSTWTSDGELFF. In nucleotides, the CDR3 is TGTGCCAGCAGTACCTGGACTAGCGACGGGGAGCTGTTTTTT.

This clone occurred once. The chain couples TRBV6-1 to TRBJ2-7; D is ambiguous. The V gene's germline CDR1 is MNHNS and CDR2 SASEGT. The CDR3 runs 13 residues. V shed 2 bases and J shed 4 bases, with 9 bases lying between them. The CDR3 spells CASSEIYSYEQYF. CDR3 DNA: TGTGCCAGCAGTGAAATTTACAGTTACGAGCAGTACTTC.

The CDR3 sequence: CASSQGTGIQETQYF. CDR3 DNA sequence: TGCGCCAGCAGCCAGGGGACAGGAATACAAGAGACCCAGTACTTC. The chain carries TRBV4-3 and TRBJ2-5, with 8 positions matching TRBD1. The V and J ends lost 3 bases and 2 bases, in that order; junction bases with no gene match: 5. The CDR3 totals 15 residues. The germline gives CDR1 LGHNA, CDR2 YSLEER.

The V gene is TRBV28, the J gene TRBJ1-2, with D maybe TRBD1 (6 bases). The germline V gene encodes CDR1 MDHEN and CDR2 SYDVKM. The CDR3 spans 15 residues. The V and J ends lost 7 bases and 4 bases respectively, with 19 bases between them. CDR3 bases: TGTGCCAGCACCGCGAGCGGGACACAATTCTATGGCTACACCTTC. Translation: CASTASGTQFYGYTF.

The V and J genes are TRBV6-5 and TRBJ2-1, with D possibly being TRBD1 (5 bases). Trimming cost V 4 bases and J 8 bases, with 15 bases left between them. The CDR3 loop spans 14 amino acids. CDR1 and CDR2 (germline): MNHEY, SVGAGI. The CDR3 DNA sequence: TGTGCCAGCAGTTGGCTGGGGCAGGGCTATGAGCAGTTCTTC. Translating it yields CASSWLGQGYEQFF.

This sequence joins TRBV15 and TRBJ2-7, with 9 nucleotides matching TRBD1. V shed 5 bases and J 3 bases; nucleotides not matched to a gene: 8. The germline CDR1 and CDR2 sequences are LNHNV and YYDKDF (reference sequence). There are 15 residues in the CDR3. The CDR3 region has the DNA TGTGCCACCAGCGGGGTGGGGACAGGGCGCTACGAGCAGTACTTC. The encoded protein is CATSGVGTGRYEQYF.

This sequence joins TRBV4-3 and TRBJ1-1; D unclear. V gave up 5 bases and J gave up 3 bases, with 16 bases separating them. Germline V gene lookup returns CDR1 LGHNA and CDR2 YSLEER. This CDR3 comprises 15 residues. The CDR3 loop is CASSFQGGGYTEAFF. CDR3 nucleotide sequence: TGCGCCAGCAGCTTCCAAGGCGGAGGATACACTGAAGCTTTCTTT.

V gene TRBV5-6 combines with J gene TRBJ1-4, with TRBD1 as a possible D gene (6 bases). From germline, CDR1 is SGHDT and CDR2 YYEEEE. The CDR3 is 15 residues long. V lost 4 bases to trimming and J lost 5 bases, with 15 bases between them. This CDR3 reads CASSARQAGNEKLFF. The CDR3 DNA reads TGTGCCAGCAGCGCTAGACAGGCCGGGAATGAAAAACTGTTTTTT.

The chain employs TRBV4-3 and TRBJ2-3; 10 nucleotides line up with TRBD1. With V trimmed by 5 bases and J by 5 bases, 4 bases remained unmatched. The CDR3 sequence is 14 residues long. The germline V gene has CDR1 LGHNA and CDR2 YSLEER. CDR3 in amino acids: CASSAGQGIDTQYF. The CDR3 nucleotides are TGCGCCAGCAGCGCGGGACAGGGGATAGATACGCAGTATTTT.

V gene TRBV7-2 combines with J gene TRBJ1-6, with 8 bases that match TRBD1. From germline, CDR1 is SGHTA and CDR2 FQGNSA. The CDR3 covers 15 residues. V shed 5 bases, J shed 10 bases, and the junction held 10 bases outside the gene matches. CDR3 sequence reads: CASSPTDRVGSPLHF. CDR3 nucleotide sequence: TGTGCCAGCAGCCCTACGGACAGGGTAGGGTCACCCCTCCACTTT.

The chain links TRBV28 to TRBJ1-4; D not resolved. CDR1 is MDHEN and CDR2 is SYDVKM in the germline V gene. The V gene lost 7 bases and the J gene lost 6 bases, with 9 bases spanning the gap. CDR3 size: 12 residues. This chain's CDR3 is CASTQRYEKLFF. In DNA, the CDR3 is TGTGCCAGCACCCAACGGTATGAAAAACTGTTTTTT.